The present T cell receptor (beta chain) was sequenced within a study of CD8 T cells in Susac syndrome. Study-level information: The Susac syndrome patients were therapy-naive, on corticosteroids, or on intravenous immunoglobulin alone at blood draw. Study conclusions and caveats: Clonal expansion did not appear in Susac syndrome CD4+ T cell repertoires.

Germline CDR1 and CDR2: SEHNR and FQNEAQ (reference sequence). J lost 0 bases, V lost 4 bases, and 11 bases had no gene match. The CDR3 has 18 residues. TEMRA cells were enriched by FACS, and CD4+ and CD8+ T cells were negatively isolated. As for this clonotype: The antigen remains undetermined.

Reverse transcription of 0.5 to 1 ug RNA was carried out with random hexamers. A multiplex approach, immunoSEQ multiplex PCR, amplified TCR beta CDR3 across 54 Vbeta and 13 Jbeta. TCRdb called the immunoSEQ multiplex PCR reads again in MiXCR, with one record for every CDR3 protein. Of some 210,000 distinct CDR3 sequences detected, about 94% appear once; the ten largest clones hold 0.15% to 0.2%. Sequenced sample: CD4+ T cells from PBMCs. This chain connects TRBV7-9 to TRBJ2-3; 9 bases agree with TRBD1. This TCR derives from a human donor with Susac syndrome. This chain's CDR3 is CASSSDRGSYSSTDTQYF. As DNA, the CDR3 is TGTGCCAGCAGCTCAGACAGGGGGTCCTATTCTAGCACAGATACGCAGTATTTT.